This TCR beta chain was recorded in a study of high-grade serous ovarian cancer treatment subgroups (dated by TCRdb to the early 2020s). Study-wide context: A mean of about 14,000 reads and roughly 7,000 unique TCR beta rearrangements per sample was generated by sequencing. Of the approximately 30 patients in the cohort, some 10 had no residual disease after primary surgery (R0), some 10 were excellent NACT responders, and some 10 were poor NACT responders. In total there were approximately 96 samples, since every patient provided one primary tumor sample and two metastatic tumor samples. TCR beta repertoires were profiled in patients with high-grade serous ovarian cancer who were grouped, under a laparoscopic triage algorithm, by complete gross resection or by neoadjuvant chemotherapy response. Overall results and qualifications from the work: Bulk tumor TCR sequencing lacked spatial information, limiting insight into HGSC tumor complexity and diversity. TCR clonal relatedness was found to be positively correlated with neoantigen level and, by trend, with copy number variation and mutation load derived from whole-genome sequencing. The TCR repertoire analyses centered on CDR3, and CDR1 and CDR2 were not analyzed. Repertoire similarity between tumors of the same patient ranged about 0.11 to 0.79, whereas almost no similarity was seen between different patients.

The roughly 100 tumor samples underwent high-throughput TCR profiling using ImmunoSEQ. The paper's processing steps were these. The repertoire diversity metrics included richness (unique productive sequences), clonality, evenness and relatedness, and the Bhattacharyya coefficient was used to measure similarity between samples. A sensitivity analysis excluded TCRs with fewer than two reads and gave consistent conclusions. Here the immuneACCESS table is served through TCRdb, limited to in-frame sequences with V and J called. Missing clones are a known gap in these copies; in checked studies unresolved V genes cover under half, and the rest lacks a known reason. That table is the source of V, J and clone size, and D and trimming were worked out from the DNA. The sample records about 12,000 clones, around 90% of which are singletons. Together, the top ten hold under 3% of the sample. Collection of tumor samples took place before definitive surgery or chemotherapy. Genomic DNA was extracted by the MD Anderson Biospecimen Extraction Resource, and TCR sequencing was done by the MD Anderson Cancer Genomics Laboratory.

On this clone: Its antigen remains unidentified. It has no much larger one-base neighbor in the sample; base qualities were not kept.

There are 15 amino acids in the CDR3, from cysteine to phenylalanine inclusive. The only DNA kept is the CDR3, 45 bases in frame from the first base. From a lookup of the germline V gene, CDR1 and CDR2 are MGHDK and SYGVNS. V loses 1 base at its end and J loses 7 bases; junction bases beyond the gene matches: 5. Specimen: tumor tissue. The rearranged segments are TRBV25-1 and TRBJ1-2, with 11 central nucleotides matching TRBD1. This TCR was recovered from a human donor with high-grade serous ovarian cancer. The sequenced DNA is TGTGCCAGCAGTGAATCCAGGACAGGGGGCGTTGGCTACACCTTC. Translation gives CASSESRTGGVGYTF.